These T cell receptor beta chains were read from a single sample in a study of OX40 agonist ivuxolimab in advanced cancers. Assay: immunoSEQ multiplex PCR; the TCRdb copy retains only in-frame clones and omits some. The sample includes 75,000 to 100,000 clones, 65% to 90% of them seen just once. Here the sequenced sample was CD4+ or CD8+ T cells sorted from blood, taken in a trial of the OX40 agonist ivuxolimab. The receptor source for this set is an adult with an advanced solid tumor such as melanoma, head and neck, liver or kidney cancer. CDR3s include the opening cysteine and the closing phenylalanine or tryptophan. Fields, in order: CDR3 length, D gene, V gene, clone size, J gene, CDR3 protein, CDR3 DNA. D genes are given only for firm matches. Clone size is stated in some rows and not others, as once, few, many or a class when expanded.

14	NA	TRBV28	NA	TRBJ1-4	CASSSSNLNEKLFF	TGTGCCAGCAGTTCCTCAAACTTAAATGAAAAACTGTTTTTT
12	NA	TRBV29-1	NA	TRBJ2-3	CSVAGGPYTQYF	TGCAGCGTTGCCGGGGGGCCCTATACGCAGTATTTT
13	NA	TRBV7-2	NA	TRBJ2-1	CASSFDYRVEQFF	TGTGCCAGCAGCTTCGACTACAGGGTTGAGCAGTTCTTC
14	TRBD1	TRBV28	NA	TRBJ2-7	CASSPPGQTYEQYF	TGTGCCAGCAGTCCTCCGGGACAGACCTACGAGCAGTACTTC
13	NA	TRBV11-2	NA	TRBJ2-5	CASSTSHSETQYF	TGTGCCAGCAGCACCTCTCATTCGGAGACCCAGTACTTC
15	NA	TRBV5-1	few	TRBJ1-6	CASSSGSGGGSPLHF	TGCGCCAGCAGCAGTGGATCGGGAGGGGGTTCACCCCTCCACTTT
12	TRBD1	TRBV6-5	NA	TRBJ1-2	CASTETGGGYTF	TGTGCCAGCACCGAGACAGGGGGCGGCTACACCTTC
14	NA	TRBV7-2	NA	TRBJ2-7	CASSLGRANYEQYF	TGTGCCAGCAGCTTAGGGCGCGCAAACTACGAGCAGTACTTC
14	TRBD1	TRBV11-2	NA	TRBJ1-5	CASSPDRGGQPQHF	TGTGCCAGCAGCCCCGACAGGGGAGGCCAGCCCCAGCATTTT
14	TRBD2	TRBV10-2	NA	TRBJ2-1	CAVKQREVVNEQFF	TGCGCCGTAAAGCAGCGGGAGGTCGTCAATGAGCAGTTCTTC